This is a list of T cell receptor beta chains from one sample in a study of CD8 T cells in ankylosing spondylitis. TCRdb passed the 5' RACE reads through MiXCR, listing each CDR3 protein once. This sample has about 150,000 distinct CDR3 sequences, with about 42% found just once. Sequenced material: synovial fluid, either unsorted or a sorted T cell fraction (not recorded which). Source of these receptors: a male donor with ankylosing spondylitis. CDR3s include the opening cysteine and the closing phenylalanine or tryptophan. The order of the fields is D gene, V gene, J gene, clone size, CDR3 protein, CDR3 DNA. D genes are given only for firm matches. Size is stated for part of the rows, as once, few or many counts, or as a class when the clone is expanded.

>.|TRBV11-3|TRBJ2-7|.
CASSLDRAREQYF
TGTGCCAGCAGCTTAGATCGAGCGAGAGAGCAGTACTTC
>.|TRBV4-3|TRBJ2-3|few
CASSQGGERDTQYF
TGCGCCAGCAGCCAAGGGGGAGAGCGAGATACGCAGTATTTT
>TRBD2|TRBV7-3|TRBJ2-1|few
CASSLGLAVSYNEQFF
TGTGCCAGCAGCTTGGGACTAGCGGTGTCCTACAATGAGCAGTTCTTC
>TRBD1|TRBV20-1|TRBJ2-7|.
CSARAGGPHSYEQYF
TGCAGTGCTAGAGCAGGGGGTCCCCACTCCTACGAGCAGTACTTC
>TRBD2|TRBV7-6|TRBJ2-7|few
CASSLFPPGLADRRRSGQQYF
TGTGCCAGCAGCTTATTCCCACCGGGACTAGCGGACCGGAGAAGATCAGGGCAGCAGTACTTC
>.|TRBV6-2/TRBV6-3|TRBJ2-7|few
CASSYRAQGVAEKTYEQYF
TGTGCCAGCAGTTACCGCGCTCAGGGTGTCGCGGAAAAAACCTACGAGCAGTACTTC
>.|TRBV28|TRBJ1-3|once
CASSLFMGRNTIYF
TGTGCCAGCAGCCTCTTCATGGGTCGAAACACCATATATTTT
>.|TRBV12-3/TRBV12-4|TRBJ2-7|many
CASSPTGSSYEQYF
TGTGCCAGCAGTCCTACAGGGTCCTCCTACGAGCAGTACTTC
>.|TRBV7-8|TRBJ2-7|few
CASSPDQGASEQYF
TGTGCCAGCAGCCCAGATCAAGGGGCGTCTGAGCAGTACTTC
>.|TRBV28|TRBJ1-5|.
CASSPSPGQPQHF
TGTGCCAGCAGTCCCTCCCCTGGGCAGCCCCAGCATTTT
>.|TRBV7-9|TRBJ2-7|.
CASSSTQSSYEQYF
TGTGCCAGCAGCTCTACGCAGAGCTCCTACGAGCAGTACTTC
>.|TRBV4-1|TRBJ1-1|few
CASSQDANTEAFF
TGCGCCAGCAGCCAAGATGCGAACACTGAAGCTTTCTTT
>.|TRBV6-1|TRBJ2-1|.
CASSRDGVNEQFF
TGTGCCAGCAGCCGCGACGGAGTCAATGAGCAGTTCTTC
>.|TRBV12-3/TRBV12-4|TRBJ2-3|few
CASSFFWDFRTDTQYF
TGTGCCAGCAGTTTTTTCTGGGACTTTCGCACAGATACGCAGTATTTT
>.|TRBV4-1|TRBJ2-7|.
CASSQDLTGRTYEQYF
TGCGCCAGCAGCCAAGATTTGACAGGGAGGACCTACGAGCAGTACTTC
>.|TRBV2|TRBJ2-1|few
CASSEAGGGYEQFF
TGTGCCAGCAGTGAAGCGGGAGGGGGGTATGAGCAGTTCTTC
>.|TRBV4-2|TRBJ1-5|many
CASSQDPGGFGNQPQHF
TGTGCCAGCAGCCAAGATCCTGGCGGATTCGGCAATCAGCCCCAGCATTTT
>.|TRBV6-1|TRBJ2-3|.
CASSRDGATDTQYF
TGTGCCAGTAGCCGGGACGGAGCTACAGATACGCAGTATTTT
>.|TRBV4-1|TRBJ2-1|.
CASSQEGPAWGPIGNEQFF
TGCGCCAGCAGCCAAGAAGGTCCTGCGTGGGGGCCGATCGGGAATGAGCAGTTCTTC
>.|TRBV5-6|TRBJ1-1|.
CASRMIWEYEAFF
TGTGCCAGCAGGATGATTTGGGAGTATGAAGCTTTCTTT
>.|TRBV30|TRBJ2-2|few
CAWSLNKNTGELFF
TGTGCCTGGAGTCTGAACAAGAACACCGGGGAGCTGTTTTTT
>.|TRBV24-1|TRBJ2-5|many
CATSDPYEETQYF
TGTGCCACCAGTGACCCCTACGAAGAGACCCAGTACTTC
>TRBD1|TRBV20-1|TRBJ1-2|.
CSAGSSGTANYGYTF
TGCAGTGCGGGGTCGAGTGGGACAGCTAACTATGGCTACACCTTC
>TRBD2|TRBV29-1|TRBJ2-2|few
CSVAGAYSRELFF
TGCAGCGTGGCGGGAGCCTACTCAAGGGAGCTGTTTTTT
>TRBD2|TRBV30|TRBJ2-7|many
CAWSVQAGGPYEQYF
TGTGCCTGGAGTGTACAGGCGGGGGGACCCTACGAGCAGTACTTC
>TRBD1|TRBV4-3|TRBJ1-5|.
CASSQHQGVQPQHF
TGCGCCAGCAGCCAACACCAGGGGGTGCAGCCCCAGCATTTT
>.|TRBV7-8|TRBJ2-2|.
CASRQGGSGPNTGELFF
TGTGCCAGCAGACAGGGGGGTAGCGGGCCGAACACCGGGGAGCTGTTTTTT